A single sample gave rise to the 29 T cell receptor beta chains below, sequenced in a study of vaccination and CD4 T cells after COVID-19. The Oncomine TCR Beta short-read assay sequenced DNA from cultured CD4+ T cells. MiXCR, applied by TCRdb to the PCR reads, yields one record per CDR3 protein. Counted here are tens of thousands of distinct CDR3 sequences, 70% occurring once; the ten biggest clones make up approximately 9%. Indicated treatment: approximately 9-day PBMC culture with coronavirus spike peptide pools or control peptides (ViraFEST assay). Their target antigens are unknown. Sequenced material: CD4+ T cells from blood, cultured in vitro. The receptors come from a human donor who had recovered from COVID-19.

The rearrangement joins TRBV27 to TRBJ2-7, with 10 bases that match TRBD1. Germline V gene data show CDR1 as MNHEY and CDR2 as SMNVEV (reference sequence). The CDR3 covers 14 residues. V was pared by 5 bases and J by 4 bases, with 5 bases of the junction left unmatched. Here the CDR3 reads CASSPDRGGYEQYF. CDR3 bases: TGTGCCAGCAGTCCGGACAGGGGGGGGTACGAGCAGTACTTC.

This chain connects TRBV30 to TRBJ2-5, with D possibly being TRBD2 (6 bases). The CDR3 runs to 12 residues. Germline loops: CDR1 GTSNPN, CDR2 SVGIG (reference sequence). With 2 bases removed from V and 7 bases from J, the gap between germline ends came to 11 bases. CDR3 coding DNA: TGTGCCTGGAGTTCGCGGGATTGGACCCAGTACTTC. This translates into CAWSSRDWTQYF. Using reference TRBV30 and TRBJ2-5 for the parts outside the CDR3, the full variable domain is SQTIHQWPATLVQPVGSPLSLECTVEGTSNPNLYWYRQAAGRGLQLLFYSVGIGQISSEVPQNLSASRPQDRQFILSSKKLLLSDSGFYLCAWSSRDWTQYFGPGTRLLVL.

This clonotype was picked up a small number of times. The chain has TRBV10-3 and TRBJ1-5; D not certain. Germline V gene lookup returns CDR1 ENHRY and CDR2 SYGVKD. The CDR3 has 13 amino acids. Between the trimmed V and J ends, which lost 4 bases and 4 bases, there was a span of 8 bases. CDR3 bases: TGTGCCATCAGTGGGTCGAAGAATCAGCCCCAGCATTTT. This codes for CAISGSKNQPQHF.

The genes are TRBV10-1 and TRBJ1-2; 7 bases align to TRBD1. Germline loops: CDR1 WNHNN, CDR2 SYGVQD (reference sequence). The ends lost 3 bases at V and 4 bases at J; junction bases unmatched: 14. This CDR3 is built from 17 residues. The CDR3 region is CASSDHSPRDSPYGYTF. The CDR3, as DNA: TGCGCCAGCAGTGACCACAGCCCCCGGGACAGCCCCTATGGCTACACCTTC.

In DNA form, the CDR3 reads TGTGCCAGCAGCCCAGGACAGAGATCCTACGAGCAGTACTTC. It yields the protein CASSPGQRSYEQYF. This chain links TRBV5-4 with TRBJ2-7, with TRBD1 as a possible D gene (6 bases). Germline loops: CDR1 SGHNT, CDR2 YYREEE (reference sequence). The CDR3 covers 14 residues. The V and J ends lost 4 bases and 1 base respectively, with 12 bases between them.

In DNA form, the CDR3 reads TGTGCCACCAGCAGAGACCCCAGGGTCTCCTACGAGCAGTACTTC. It encodes CATSRDPRVSYEQYF. The chain is built from TRBV15 and TRBJ2-7; the D gene is possibly TRBD1 (5 bases). The V gene's germline CDR1 is LNHNV and CDR2 YYDKDF (reference sequence). This CDR3 is built from 15 residues. The V gene lost 0 bases and the J gene lost 0 bases, with 9 bases spanning the gap.

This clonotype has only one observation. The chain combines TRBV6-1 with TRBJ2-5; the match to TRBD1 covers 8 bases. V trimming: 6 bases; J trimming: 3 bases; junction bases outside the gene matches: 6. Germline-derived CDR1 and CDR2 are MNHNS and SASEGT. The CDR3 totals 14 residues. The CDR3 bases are TGTGCCAGCAGGGCAGGGGGCGGGAAAGAGACCCAGTACTTC. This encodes CASRAGGGKETQYF.

CDR3 nucleotides: TGTGCCAGCAGTTACAGCGGAGCGGTAGATACGCAGTATTTT. Its translation is CASSYSGAVDTQYF. The chain carries TRBV6-5 and TRBJ2-3, with TRBD2 as a possible D gene (5 bases). The length of the CDR3 is 14 residues. Germline CDR1 reads MNHEY; CDR2 reads SVGAGI. V gave up 2 bases and J gave up 5 bases, with 11 bases separating them.

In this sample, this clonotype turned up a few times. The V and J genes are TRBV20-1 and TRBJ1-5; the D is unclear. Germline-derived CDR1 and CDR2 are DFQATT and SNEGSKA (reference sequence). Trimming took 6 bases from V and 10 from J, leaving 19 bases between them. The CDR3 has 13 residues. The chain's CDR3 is CSAPEPVSGPQHF. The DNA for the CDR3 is TGCAGTGCCCCGGAGCCGGTGAGCGGACCCCAGCATTTT.

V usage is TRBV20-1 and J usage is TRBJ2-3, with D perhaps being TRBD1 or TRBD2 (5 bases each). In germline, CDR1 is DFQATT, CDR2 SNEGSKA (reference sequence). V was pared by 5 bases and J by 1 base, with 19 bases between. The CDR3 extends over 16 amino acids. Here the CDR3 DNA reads TGCAGTGCTGGACGAATGGGACGTGGGGGCACAGATACGCAGTATTTT. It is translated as CSAGRMGRGGTDTQYF.

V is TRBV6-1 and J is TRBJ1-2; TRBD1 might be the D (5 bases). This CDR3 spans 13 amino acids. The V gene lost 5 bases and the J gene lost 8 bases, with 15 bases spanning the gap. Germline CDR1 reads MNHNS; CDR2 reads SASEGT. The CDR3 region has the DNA TGTGCCAGCAGTCGGAGGACATCCCCCGGCTACACCTTC. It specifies CASSRRTSPGYTF.

The CDR3 here is CATSRDDYEQYF. DNA for the CDR3: TGTGCCACCAGCAGAGATGACTACGAGCAGTACTTC. The chain carries TRBV15 and TRBJ2-7; D call uncertain. The CDR3 covers 12 residues. V gave up 0 bases and J gave up 3 bases, with 3 bases separating them. CDR1 and CDR2 (germline): LNHNV, YYDKDF (reference sequence).

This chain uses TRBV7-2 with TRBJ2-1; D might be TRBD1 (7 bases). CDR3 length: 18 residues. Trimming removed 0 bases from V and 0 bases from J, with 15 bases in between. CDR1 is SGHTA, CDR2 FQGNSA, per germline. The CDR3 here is CASSLAVRGTVSYNEQFF. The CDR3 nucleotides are TGTGCCAGCAGCTTAGCCGTTCGGGGGACAGTCTCCTACAATGAGCAGTTCTTC.

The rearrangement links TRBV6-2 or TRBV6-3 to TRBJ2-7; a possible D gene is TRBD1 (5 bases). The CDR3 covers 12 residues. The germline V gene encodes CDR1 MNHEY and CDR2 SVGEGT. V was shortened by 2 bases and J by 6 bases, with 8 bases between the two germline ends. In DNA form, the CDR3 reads TGTGCCAGCAGTTACGGCAGGGTCGAGCAGTACTTC. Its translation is CASSYGRVEQYF.

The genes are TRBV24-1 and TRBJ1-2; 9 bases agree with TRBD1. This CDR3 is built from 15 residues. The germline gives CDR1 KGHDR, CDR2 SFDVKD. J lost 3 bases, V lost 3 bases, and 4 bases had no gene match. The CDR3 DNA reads TGTGCCACCAGTGATACAGGGGGCGCGGACTATGGCTACACCTTC. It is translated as CATSDTGGADYGYTF.

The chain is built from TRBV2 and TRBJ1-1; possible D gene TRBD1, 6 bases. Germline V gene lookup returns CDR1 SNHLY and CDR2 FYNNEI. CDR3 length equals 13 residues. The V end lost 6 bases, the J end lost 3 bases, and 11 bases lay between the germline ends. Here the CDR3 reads CASRDQGHTEAFF. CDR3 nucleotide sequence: TGTGCCAGCAGGGACCAGGGGCACACTGAAGCTTTCTTT.

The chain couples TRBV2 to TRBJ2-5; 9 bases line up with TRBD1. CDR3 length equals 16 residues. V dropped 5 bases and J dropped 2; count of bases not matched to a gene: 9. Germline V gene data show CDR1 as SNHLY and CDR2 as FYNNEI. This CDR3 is CASSPPTGGGQETQYF. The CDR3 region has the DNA TGTGCCAGCAGTCCTCCGACAGGGGGAGGGCAAGAGACCCAGTACTTC.

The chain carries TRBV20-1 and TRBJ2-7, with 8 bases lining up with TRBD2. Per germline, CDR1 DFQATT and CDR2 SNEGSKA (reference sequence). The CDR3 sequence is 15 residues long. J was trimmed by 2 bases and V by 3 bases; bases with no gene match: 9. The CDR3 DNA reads TGCAGTGCTAGTATAGGCCAGCGGGGGCCCTACGAGCAGTACTTC. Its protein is CSASIGQRGPYEQYF.

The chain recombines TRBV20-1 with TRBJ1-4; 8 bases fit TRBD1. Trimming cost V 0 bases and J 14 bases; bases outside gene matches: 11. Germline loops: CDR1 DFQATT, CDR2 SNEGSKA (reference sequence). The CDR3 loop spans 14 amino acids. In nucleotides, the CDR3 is TGCAGTGCTAGAGATCAGGGGGCTCAGGTGGGCCTGTTTTTT. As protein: CSARDQGAQVGLFF.

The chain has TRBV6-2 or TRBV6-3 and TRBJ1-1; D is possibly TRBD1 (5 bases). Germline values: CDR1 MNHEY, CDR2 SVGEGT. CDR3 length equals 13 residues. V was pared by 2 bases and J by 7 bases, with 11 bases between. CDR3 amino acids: CASSYEGNGEAFF. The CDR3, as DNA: TGTGCCAGCAGTTACGAGGGGAATGGTGAAGCTTTCTTT.

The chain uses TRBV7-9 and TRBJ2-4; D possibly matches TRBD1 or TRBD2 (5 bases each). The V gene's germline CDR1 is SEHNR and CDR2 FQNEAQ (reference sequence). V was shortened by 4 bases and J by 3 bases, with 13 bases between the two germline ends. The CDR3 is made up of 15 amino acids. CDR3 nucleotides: TGTGCCAGCAGCTCAGGTCGGGGACGCAAAAACATTCAGTACTTC. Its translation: CASSSGRGRKNIQYF.

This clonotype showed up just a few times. The CDR3 nucleotides are TGTGCCAGCACCCGGGTGGTGGGTACAGATACGCAGTATTTT. This translates into CASTRVVGTDTQYF. The chain uses TRBV7-9 and TRBJ2-3; D unclear. Germline-derived CDR1 and CDR2 are SEHNR and FQNEAQ (reference sequence). This CDR3 has 14 residues. The ends were cut back, 7 bases at V and 3 bases at J, with 14 bases in the middle.

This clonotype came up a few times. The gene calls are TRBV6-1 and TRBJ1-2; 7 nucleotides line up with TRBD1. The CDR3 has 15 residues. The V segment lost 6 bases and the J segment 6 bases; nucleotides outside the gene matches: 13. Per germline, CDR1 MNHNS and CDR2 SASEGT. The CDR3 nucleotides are TGTGCCAGCAGCCGTAAAGGGACAGTAGGGGATGGCTACACCTTC. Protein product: CASSRKGTVGDGYTF.

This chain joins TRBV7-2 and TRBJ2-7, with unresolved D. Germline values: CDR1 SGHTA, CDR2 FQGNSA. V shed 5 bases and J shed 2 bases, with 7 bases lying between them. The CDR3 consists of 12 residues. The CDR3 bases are TGTGCCAGCAGCCCCTACACCTACGAGCAGTACTTC. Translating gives CASSPYTYEQYF.

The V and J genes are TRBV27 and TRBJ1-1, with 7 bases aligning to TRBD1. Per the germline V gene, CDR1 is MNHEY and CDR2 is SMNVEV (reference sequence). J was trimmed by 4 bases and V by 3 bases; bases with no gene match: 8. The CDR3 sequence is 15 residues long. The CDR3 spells CASSFDRVATTEAFF. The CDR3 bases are TGTGCCAGCAGTTTCGACAGGGTAGCGACCACTGAAGCTTTCTTT.

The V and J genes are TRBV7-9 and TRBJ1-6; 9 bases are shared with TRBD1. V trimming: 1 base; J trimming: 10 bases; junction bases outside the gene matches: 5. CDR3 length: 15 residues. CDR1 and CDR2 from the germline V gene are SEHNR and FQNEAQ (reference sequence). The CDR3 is CASSLVGTGLSPLHF. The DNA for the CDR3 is TGTGCCAGCAGCTTAGTTGGGACAGGGTTATCACCCCTCCACTTT.

Here the CDR3 reads CASVARMGQVAKNIQYF. The DNA for the CDR3 is TGTGCCAGCGTTGCTAGAATGGGGCAGGTAGCCAAAAACATTCAGTACTTC. V gene TRBV7-2 combines with J gene TRBJ2-4; tentatively, D is TRBD1 (5 bases). The V and J ends lost 8 bases and 0 bases respectively, with 20 bases between them. The CDR3 has 17 residues. The germline CDR1 and CDR2 sequences are SGHTA and FQGNSA.

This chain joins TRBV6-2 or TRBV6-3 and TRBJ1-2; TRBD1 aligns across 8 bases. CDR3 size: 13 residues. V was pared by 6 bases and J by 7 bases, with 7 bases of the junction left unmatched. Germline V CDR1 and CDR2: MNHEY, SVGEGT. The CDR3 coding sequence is TGTGCCAGCAGAAAGACAGGGGAGTTTGGCTACACCTTC. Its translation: CASRKTGEFGYTF.

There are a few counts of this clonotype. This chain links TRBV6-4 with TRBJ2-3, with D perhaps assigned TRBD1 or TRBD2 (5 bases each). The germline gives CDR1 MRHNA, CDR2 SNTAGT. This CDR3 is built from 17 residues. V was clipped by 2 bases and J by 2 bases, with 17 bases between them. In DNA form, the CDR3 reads TGTGCCAGCAGTGACGGGGGTTTCGCGCACGCCACAGATACGCAGTATTTT. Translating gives CASSDGGFAHATDTQYF.